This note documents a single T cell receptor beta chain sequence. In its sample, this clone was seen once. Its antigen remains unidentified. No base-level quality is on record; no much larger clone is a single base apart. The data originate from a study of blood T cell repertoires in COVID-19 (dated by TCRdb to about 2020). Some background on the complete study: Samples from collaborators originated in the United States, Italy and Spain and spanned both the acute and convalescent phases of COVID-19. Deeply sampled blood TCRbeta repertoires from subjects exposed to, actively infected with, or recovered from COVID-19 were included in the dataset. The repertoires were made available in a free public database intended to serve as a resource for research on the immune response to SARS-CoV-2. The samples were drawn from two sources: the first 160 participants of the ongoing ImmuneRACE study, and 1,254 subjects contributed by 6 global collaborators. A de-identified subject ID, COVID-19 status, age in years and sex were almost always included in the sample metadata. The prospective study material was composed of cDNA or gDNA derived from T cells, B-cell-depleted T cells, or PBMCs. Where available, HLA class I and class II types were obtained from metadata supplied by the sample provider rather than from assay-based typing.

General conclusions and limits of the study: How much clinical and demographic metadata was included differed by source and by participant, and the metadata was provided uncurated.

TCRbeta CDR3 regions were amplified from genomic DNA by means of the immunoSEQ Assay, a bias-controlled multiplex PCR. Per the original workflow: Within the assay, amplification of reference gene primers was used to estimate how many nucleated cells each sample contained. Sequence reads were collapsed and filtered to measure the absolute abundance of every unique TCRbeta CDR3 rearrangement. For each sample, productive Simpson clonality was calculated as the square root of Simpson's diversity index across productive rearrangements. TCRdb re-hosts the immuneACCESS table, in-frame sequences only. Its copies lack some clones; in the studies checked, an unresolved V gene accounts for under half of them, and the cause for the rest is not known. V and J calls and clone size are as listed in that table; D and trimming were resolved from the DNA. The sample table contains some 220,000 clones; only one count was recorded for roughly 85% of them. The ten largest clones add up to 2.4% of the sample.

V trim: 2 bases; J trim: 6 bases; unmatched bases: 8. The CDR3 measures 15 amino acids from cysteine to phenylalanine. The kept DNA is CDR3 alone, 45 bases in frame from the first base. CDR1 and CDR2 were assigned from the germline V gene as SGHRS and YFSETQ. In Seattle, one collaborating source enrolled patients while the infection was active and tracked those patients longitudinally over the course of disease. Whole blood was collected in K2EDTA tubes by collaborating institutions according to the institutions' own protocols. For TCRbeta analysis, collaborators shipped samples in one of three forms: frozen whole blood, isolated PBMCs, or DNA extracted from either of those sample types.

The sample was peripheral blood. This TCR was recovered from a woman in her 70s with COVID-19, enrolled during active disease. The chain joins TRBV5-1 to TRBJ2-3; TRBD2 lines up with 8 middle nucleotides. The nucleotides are TGCGCCAGCAGCTTTGCGGGAGGTTTTCCTGATACGCAGTATTTT. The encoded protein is CASSFAGGFPDTQYF.